This T cell receptor (beta chain) is from a study of cytomegalovirus exposure and HLA in healthy donors. Study findings and constraints: Presence/absence analysis assumed near-uniform sequencing depth across donors. Researchers counted around 180 TCR beta chains as cytomegalovirus-associated.

Note on this clone: The antigen is undetermined. Other nucleotide sequences from this sample produce the same CDR3.

Per germline, CDR1 SGHNT and CDR2 YYREEE (reference sequence). The CDR3 consists of 13 residues. Trimming removed 0 bases at V and 1 base at J, with 4 bases between. PCR amplification relied on 60 Vbeta primers (plus 13 Jbeta primers). The data were produced by immunoSEQ multiplex PCR, yet TCRdb's version contains in-frame clones alone and is incomplete. The data hold roughly 120,000 clones, with around 77% observed a single time. The TCR comes from a human donor in good health. Source material: PBMCs. The chain recombines TRBV5-4 with TRBJ2-5; D remains ambiguous. CDR3 nucleotides: TGTGCCAGCAGCTTGGCTAGCCAAGAGACCCAGTACTTC. The encoded protein is CASSLASQETQYF.